The clone carrying this T cell receptor (beta chain) was detected a few times. The antigen is unknown. V shed 2 bases and J shed 14 bases, with 10 bases lying between them. The germline V gene has CDR1 SGHTA and CDR2 FQGNSA. The CDR3 is made up of 11 amino acids. These data are taken from a study of T cells after yellow fever vaccination. TCRdb re-analysed the 5' RACE reads in MiXCR, keeping a single row per CDR3 protein. The profile shows hundreds of thousands of distinct CDR3 sequences, 12% of them singletons. Study results and limitations: Clones from primary vaccination mostly reappeared after the booster (approximately 95% CD4, approximately 86% CD8).

This rearrangement joins TRBV7-2 to TRBJ2-1; D is perhaps TRBD2 (6 bases). This clonotype was sampled from a young man who received the YFV17D yellow fever vaccine. The source was PBMCs, collected on the day of the yellow fever booster vaccination. CDR3 region: CASSLTAGKFF. In DNA, the CDR3 is TGTGCCAGCAGCTTAACCGCGGGAAAGTTCTTC.